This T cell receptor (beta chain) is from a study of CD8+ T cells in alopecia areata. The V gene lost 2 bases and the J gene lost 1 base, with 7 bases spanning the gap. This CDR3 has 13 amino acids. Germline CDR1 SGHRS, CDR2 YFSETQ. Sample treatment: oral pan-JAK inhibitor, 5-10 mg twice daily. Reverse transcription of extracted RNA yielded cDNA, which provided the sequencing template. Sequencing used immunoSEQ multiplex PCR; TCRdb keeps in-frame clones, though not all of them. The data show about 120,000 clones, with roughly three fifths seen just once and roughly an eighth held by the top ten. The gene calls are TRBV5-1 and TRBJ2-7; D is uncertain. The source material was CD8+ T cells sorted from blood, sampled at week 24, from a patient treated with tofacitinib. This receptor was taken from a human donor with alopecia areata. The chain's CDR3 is CASSLHESYEQYF. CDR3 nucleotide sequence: TGCGCCAGCAGCTTACACGAGTCCTACGAGCAGTACTTC.